This T cell receptor (beta chain) was captured in a study of T cells in Graves' hyperthyroidism and ophthalmopathy. Study-wide results and caveats: In validation, the model predicted ophthalmopathy. These predictions came a median about 6 months before onset.

RNA transcripts yielded amplified TCR beta CDR3 regions. Carried out on the TCR CDR3, a first-round RT-PCR used the HTBI primer set. TCRdb re-called the multiplex PCR reads with MiXCR, one entry per CDR3 protein. The table has 350,000 to 400,000 distinct CDR3 sequences, approximately 15% seen once. This clonotype was counted ten times or more. What it binds is not known. A lack of ophthalmopathy progression within 18 months defined stable Graves' hyperthyroidism. The PBMCs studied were ones that came from roughly 9.4 ml fresh peripheral blood. CDR1 is MDHEN, CDR2 SYDVKM, per germline. Unmatched junction bases numbered 19, after V lost 3 bases and J lost 6 bases. The CDR3 extends over 20 amino acids.

The V and J genes are TRBV28 and TRBJ2-1; 11 nucleotides agree with TRBD2. The TCR comes from a woman aged 60-75 years with Graves' hyperthyroidism. Sequenced sample: blood. The CDR3 DNA sequence: TGTGCCAGCAGTTTCAGGGTGTCTAGCGGGAGGACCGCCGTTCCCAATGAGCAGTTCTTC. Translated, it gives CASSFRVSSGRTAVPNEQFF. Full variable domain (rest looked up from reference TRBV28 and TRBJ2-1): DVKVTQSSRYLVKRTGEKVFLECVQDMDHENMFWYRQDPGLGLRLIYFSYDVKMKEKGDIPEGYSVSREKKERFSLILESASTNQTSMYLCASSFRVSSGRTAVPNEQFFGPGTRLTVL.